Below are 27 T cell receptor beta chains sequenced from a single sample in a study of T cells in localized non-small cell lung cancer. TCRdb's table, derived via immunoSEQ multiplex PCR, lists solely in-frame clones and lacks some. The table lists roughly 20,000 clones, about 81% of them singletons. The sequenced sample was peripheral blood, obtained before any cancer treatment. The receptors derive from a man between 35 and 75 years old with stage I lung adenocarcinoma.

The V and J genes are TRBV2 and TRBJ1-6; the match to TRBD1 covers 8 bases. Germline V gives CDR1 SNHLY, CDR2 FYNNEI. The CDR3 is 15 residues long. V shed 7 bases, J shed 3 bases, and the junction held 5 bases outside the gene matches. CDR3 sequence (DNA): TGTGCCAGCAATGGACAGGGCGGCTATAATTCACCCCTCCACTTT. It is translated as CASNGQGGYNSPLHF.

The V call is TRBV6-5, the J call TRBJ2-7, with a possible D match to TRBD1 (7 bases). This CDR3 has 14 residues. V was clipped by 2 bases and J by 2 bases, with 10 bases between them. Germline CDR1 MNHEY, CDR2 SVGAGI. In DNA form, the CDR3 reads TGTGCCAGCAGTTACGCGGGACAGACCTACGAGCAGTACTTC. It yields the protein CASSYAGQTYEQYF.

The V and J genes are TRBV27 and TRBJ2-6; D gene ambiguous. The germline gives CDR1 MNHEY, CDR2 SMNVEV (reference sequence). V lost 6 bases and J lost 0, with 3 bases in between. The length of the CDR3 is 13 residues. The CDR3 DNA reads TGTGCCAGCAGCCTCTCTGGGGCCAACGTCCTGACTTTC. Its translation is CASSLSGANVLTF.

This chain links TRBV6-5 with TRBJ1-6; D perhaps matches TRBD1 (6 bases). CDR1 and CDR2 (germline): MNHEY, SVGAGI. The V gene lost 6 bases and the J gene lost 8 bases, with 11 bases spanning the gap. The CDR3 totals 13 residues. The CDR3 bases are TGTGCCAGCAGCCGGGACATTGATTCACCCCTCCACTTT. It translates to CASSRDIDSPLHF.

The chain carries TRBV6-1 and TRBJ1-5; D gene uncertain. Between the trimmed V and J ends, which lost 0 bases and 7 bases, there was a span of 16 bases. CDR3 length: 16 residues. Germline CDR1 MNHNS, CDR2 SASEGT. CDR3: CASSEAERLAGQPQHF. The DNA of the CDR3 is TGTGCCAGCAGTGAAGCGGAGAGACTTGCGGGGCAGCCCCAGCATTTT.

The chain employs TRBV15 and TRBJ2-7; D remains ambiguous. CDR3 length equals 9 residues. Germline CDR1 LNHNV, CDR2 YYDKDF (reference sequence). Between the trimmed V and J ends, which lost 8 bases and 5 bases, there was a span of 4 bases. The CDR3 bases are TGTGCCACCGAAAACGAGCAGTACTTC. This sequence encodes CATENEQYF.

This chain uses TRBV28 with TRBJ2-7; no clear D. Germline V gives CDR1 MDHEN, CDR2 SYDVKM. This CDR3 spans 14 amino acids. V was trimmed by 7 bases and J by 2 bases, leaving 15 bases between them. The CDR3 nucleotides are TGTGCCAGCAATGAAGGACCGCATCCCTACGAGCAGTACTTC. Translating gives CASNEGPHPYEQYF. Full variable domain (rest looked up from reference TRBV28 and TRBJ2-7): DVKVTQSSRYLVKRTGEKVFLECVQDMDHENMFWYRQDPGLGLRLIYFSYDVKMKEKGDIPEGYSVSREKKERFSLILESASTNQTSMYLCASNEGPHPYEQYFGPGTRLTVT.

In nucleotides, the CDR3 is TGTGCCAGCAGTGAGGGGTACAGGGCTGGGGCCAACGTCCTGACTTTC. It specifies CASSEGYRAGANVLTF. J is TRBJ2-6 and V is TRBV2, with a possible D match to TRBD1 (6 bases). The ends were cut back, 3 bases at V and 2 bases at J, with 11 bases in the middle. Looked up from germline, CDR1 is SNHLY and CDR2 is FYNNEI. The CDR3 has 16 residues.

The chain couples TRBV4-3 to TRBJ2-3, with 10 bases matching TRBD2. The germline gives CDR1 LGHNA, CDR2 YSLEER. The CDR3 has 18 amino acids. Trimming took 1 base from V and 6 from J; bases not matched to a gene: 13. CDR3 sequence reads: CASSQGPPLSGRVDTQYF. The CDR3 DNA is TGCGCCAGCAGCCAAGGACCACCTCTAAGCGGGAGGGTTGATACGCAGTATTTT.

V gene TRBV4-2 combines with J gene TRBJ2-2; D is possibly TRBD1 (6 bases). The V gene's germline CDR1 is LGHNA and CDR2 YNFKEQ. Between the trimmed V and J ends, which lost 0 bases and 0 bases, there was a span of 11 bases. The CDR3 totals 17 residues. This CDR3 reads CASSQDWTVANTGELFF. The CDR3 bases are TGTGCCAGCAGCCAAGATTGGACAGTCGCGAACACCGGGGAGCTGTTTTTT.

The chain employs TRBV6-6 and TRBJ2-7; 9 bases fit TRBD1. Looked up from germline, CDR1 is MNHNY and CDR2 is SVGAGI (reference sequence). Unmatched junction bases numbered 9, after V lost 3 bases and J lost 6 bases. The CDR3 covers 15 residues. The CDR3 here is CASSYGGQGACEQYF. For the CDR3, the DNA is TGTGCCAGCAGTTATGGGGGACAGGGAGCCTGCGAGCAGTACTTC.

The chain couples TRBV7-2 to TRBJ1-3; 7 bases are shared with TRBD1. The CDR3 covers 15 residues. The V and J ends lost 5 bases and 5 bases, in that order; junction bases with no gene match: 9. Germline loops: CDR1 SGHTA, CDR2 FQGNSA. In nucleotides, the CDR3 is TGTGCCAGCAGCAGAATCGGACAGGAGAGAAACACCATATATTTT. This gives the protein CASSRIGQERNTIYF.

This chain links TRBV28 with TRBJ1-4; D gene ambiguous. There are 13 residues in the CDR3. Germline assignment: CDR1 MDHEN and CDR2 SYDVKM. V was shortened by 10 bases and J by 3 bases, with 12 bases between the two germline ends. The CDR3 sequence is CATYRTPNEKLFF. CDR3 nucleotides: TGTGCCACTTACCGGACCCCTAATGAAAAACTGTTTTTT.

The chain carries TRBV7-2 and TRBJ1-1, with D perhaps matching TRBD1 (6 bases). The CDR3 contains 13 residues. Germline V lookup: CDR1 SGHTA, CDR2 FQGNSA. Trimming removed 1 base at V and 7 bases at J, with 10 bases between. The CDR3 sequence is CASSLGGGGEAFF. CDR3 DNA: TGTGCCAGCAGCTTAGGTGGAGGGGGTGAAGCTTTCTTT.

This chain connects TRBV19 to TRBJ2-4, with D possibly matching TRBD1 (5 bases). Germline V gene data show CDR1 as LNHDA and CDR2 as SQIVND (reference sequence). The CDR3 is 13 residues long. The V and J ends lost 5 bases and 9 bases respectively, with 14 bases between them. As DNA, the CDR3 is TGTGCCAGTAGTCCAGGGCCTCAAAGCATTCAGTACTTC. This gives the protein CASSPGPQSIQYF.

The chain links TRBV5-5 to TRBJ2-7, with D possibly TRBD2 on 6 matching bases. Trimming removed 0 bases at V and 3 bases at J, with 10 bases between. Per the germline V gene, CDR1 is SGHKS and CDR2 is YYEKEE (reference sequence). The CDR3 covers 14 residues. The CDR3 region is CASSLAWGLYEQYF. CDR3 coding DNA: TGTGCCAGCAGCTTGGCCTGGGGACTCTACGAGCAGTACTTC.

A few counts support this clone. The J gene is TRBJ2-1, the V gene TRBV7-3, with D tentatively TRBD1 (5 bases). The CDR3 is made up of 13 amino acids. V was shortened by 4 bases and J by 12 bases, with 16 bases between the two germline ends. CDR1 and CDR2 (germline): SGHTA, FQGTGA. In DNA form, the CDR3 reads TGTGCCAGCAGCTCTCGCCAGGGCGGTGGGCAGTTCTTC. Translation: CASSSRQGGGQFF.

This chain joins TRBV7-6 and TRBJ2-3, with TRBD1 identical over 7 bases. Germline V gives CDR1 SGHVS, CDR2 FNYEAQ. CDR3 size: 17 residues. V lost 0 bases to trimming and J lost 2 bases; unmatched junction nucleotides: 8. The CDR3: CASSLAIPGQTTDTQYF. DNA of the CDR3: TGTGCCAGCAGCTTAGCGATACCGGGACAGACCACAGATACGCAGTATTTT.

This clone was recorded only once. The V and J genes are TRBV5-4 and TRBJ1-1; 10 bases align to TRBD1. There are 14 residues in the CDR3. CDR1 SGHNT and CDR2 YYREEE come from the germline V gene (reference sequence). V lost 3 bases and J lost 7; bases outside the gene matches: 6. The CDR3 sequence is CASSSRTGGGEAFF. In DNA, the CDR3 is TGTGCCAGCAGCTCCCGGACAGGGGGGGGTGAAGCTTTCTTT.

The chain is built from TRBV30 and TRBJ2-7, with no clear D. Germline V lookup: CDR1 GTSNPN, CDR2 SVGIG (reference sequence). The V gene lost 6 bases and the J gene lost 4 bases, with 13 bases spanning the gap. This CDR3 contains 12 residues. CDR3 nucleotide sequence: TGTGCCTGCCGCGGTAGGGCATACGAGCAGTACTTC. Translating it yields CACRGRAYEQYF. Combining the CDR3 with reference TRBV30 and TRBJ2-7 gives the whole variable domain SQTIHQWPATLVQPVGSPLSLECTVEGTSNPNLYWYRQAAGRGLQLLFYSVGIGQISSEVPQNLSASRPQDRQFILSSKKLLLSDSGFYLCACRGRAYEQYFGPGTRLTVT.

The chain links TRBV7-9 to TRBJ2-5; 9 nucleotides agree with TRBD2. The CDR3 is 15 residues long. Germline lookup yields CDR1 SEHNR and CDR2 FQNEAQ (reference sequence). The V and J ends lost 5 bases and 4 bases, in that order; junction bases with no gene match: 8. CDR3 loop: CASSKGTSLSETQYF. In DNA form, the CDR3 reads TGTGCCAGCAGCAAAGGGACTAGCTTGTCAGAGACCCAGTACTTC.

V gene TRBV20-1 combines with J gene TRBJ2-3; D gene ambiguous. CDR1 and CDR2 from the germline V gene are DFQATT and SNEGSKA (reference sequence). The CDR3 is 11 amino acids. The V gene lost 1 base and the J gene lost 8 bases, with 7 bases spanning the gap. This chain's CDR3 is CSARVGSTQYF. DNA of the CDR3: TGCAGTGCTAGAGTTGGTAGTACGCAGTATTTT.

CDR3 protein: CASSLTGTDYGYTF. CDR3 nucleotide sequence: TGTGCCAGCAGCTTGACCGGGACAGACTATGGCTACACCTTC. The chain employs TRBV5-8 and TRBJ1-2, with 7 positions matching TRBD1. Germline CDR1 is SGHTS and CDR2 is YDEGEE. The CDR3 contains 14 residues. The V and J ends lost 1 base and 3 bases, in that order; junction bases with no gene match: 3.

This sequence joins TRBV6-6 and TRBJ1-5; D unresolved. Deletions cut 0 bases from V and 4 bases from J, with 7 bases between. The germline CDR1 and CDR2 sequences are MNHNY and SVGAGI (reference sequence). This CDR3 is built from 14 residues. CDR3 DNA: TGTGCCAGCAGTTACTCGAACACTAATCAGCCCCAGCATTTT. This encodes CASSYSNTNQPQHF.

The count of this clone is one. For the CDR3, the DNA is TGCGCCAGCAGCCAAAGAGGGCAGTCCTCTGGAAACACCATATATTTT. Its protein is CASSQRGQSSGNTIYF. The V gene is TRBV4-1, the J gene TRBJ1-3; no clear D. Germline-derived CDR1 and CDR2 are MGHRA and YSYEKL. V dropped 2 bases and J dropped 0 bases, with 11 bases sitting between them. The CDR3 loop spans 16 amino acids.

The chain carries TRBV5-1 and TRBJ2-3; the D gene is possibly TRBD2 (6 bases). The CDR3 loop spans 16 amino acids. Deletions cut 0 bases from V and 0 bases from J, with 11 bases between. Germline V gene sequence: CDR1 SGHRS, CDR2 YFSETQ. This chain's CDR3 is CASSLGGLTSTDTQYF. CDR3 DNA: TGCGCCAGCAGCTTGGGAGGACTAACTAGCACAGATACGCAGTATTTT.

This rearrangement joins TRBV19 to TRBJ1-4; D gene uncertain. The germline V gene encodes CDR1 LNHDA and CDR2 SQIVND (reference sequence). The CDR3 spans 15 residues. V was shortened by 1 base and J by 2 bases, with 8 bases between the two germline ends. The CDR3, as DNA: TGTGCCAGTAGTATAGGTCCGTCGACTAATGAAAAACTGTTTTTT. Translated, it gives CASSIGPSTNEKLFF. The variable domain in full, with the rest retrieved from reference TRBV19 and TRBJ1-4, is DGGITQSPKYLFRKEGQNVTLSCEQNLNHDAMYWYRQDPGQGLRLIYYSQIVNDFQKGDIAEGYSVSREKKESFPLTVTSAQKNPTAFYLCASSIGPSTNEKLFFGSGTQLSVL.